These 15 T cell receptor beta chains were all obtained from the same sample, sequenced in a study of T-cell reconstitution after alpha-beta-depleted transplantation in children. Researchers prepared the TCRbeta library using unique molecular identifiers, the study reports. Each CDR3 protein is one row after TCRdb ran MiXCR on the PCR reads. The sample has hundreds of thousands of distinct CDR3 sequences; 13% are singletons. The sample consisted of PBMCs, taken before TCRalphabeta/CD19-depleted stem cell transplant. These receptors originate from a girl aged 2-10 years with congenital amegakaryocytic thrombocytopenia, due to receive a stem cell transplant.

The rearrangement joins TRBV7-9 to TRBJ2-1; maybe TRBD2 (7 bases). The V gene's germline CDR1 is SEHNR and CDR2 FQNEAQ (reference sequence). Trimming pared 5 bases from V and 8 bases from J, leaving 19 bases between. This CDR3 has 15 residues. This chain's CDR3 is CASSGGGGRFDEQFF. In nucleotides, the CDR3 is TGTGCCAGCAGCGGGGGAGGGGGGCGATTCGATGAGCAGTTCTTC.

This clonotype was detected only a few times. The V and J genes are TRBV10-3 and TRBJ2-2, with no clear D. Trimming took off 8 bases at V and 4 bases at J, with 11 bases between the two ends. Per germline, CDR1 ENHRY and CDR2 SYGVKD. CDR3 length: 13 amino acids. CDR3 DNA sequence: TGTGCCATCGCTGACCCGGGCACCGGGGAGCTGTTTTTT. Protein: CAIADPGTGELFF.

In its sample, this clonotype was seen many times. The V call is TRBV29-1, the J call TRBJ2-1; D might be TRBD1 (5 bases). The V gene's germline CDR1 is SQVTM and CDR2 ANQGSEA. Deletions cut 4 bases from V and 0 bases from J, with 22 bases between. The CDR3 extends over 18 amino acids. This CDR3 reads CSVGGQGPSQGSYNEQFF. In nucleotides, the CDR3 is TGCAGCGTTGGTGGTCAGGGTCCCTCCCAAGGCTCCTACAATGAGCAGTTCTTC.

This clonotype came up a few times. The gene calls are TRBV20-1 and TRBJ2-7, with TRBD2 matching 11 bases. The junction had 18 bases not matched to a gene; V was cut back by 6 bases and J by 2 bases. Germline values: CDR1 DFQATT, CDR2 SNEGSKA (reference sequence). This CDR3 spans 18 amino acids. The CDR3 DNA reads TGCAGTGCCCGGTCCTCGGGGATAATAGCGGGAGGGCCCTACGAGCAGTACTTC. This gives the protein CSARSSGIIAGGPYEQYF.

This clonotype was counted only a few times. The V call is TRBV29-1, the J call TRBJ1-2; D uncertain. The germline V and J ends were trimmed by 1 base and 8 bases, with 17 bases remaining between them. The CDR3 contains 14 residues. Germline V lookup: CDR1 SQVTM, CDR2 ANQGSEA. CDR3 sequence: CSVEVGQPNWGYTF. In nucleotides, the CDR3 is TGCAGCGTTGAAGTGGGTCAGCCGAATTGGGGCTACACCTTC. The complete variable domain, with remaining parts taken from reference TRBV29-1 and TRBJ1-2, reads SAVISQKPSRDICQRGTSLTIQCQVDSQVTMMFWYRQQPGQSLTLIATANQGSEATYESGFVIDKFPISRPNLTFSTLTVSNMSPEDSSIYLCSVEVGQPNWGYTFGSGTRLTVV.

This chain links TRBV28 with TRBJ2-2, with no clear D. Germline lookup yields CDR1 MDHEN and CDR2 SYDVKM. Between the trimmed V and J ends, which lost 6 bases and 4 bases, there was a span of 6 bases. This CDR3 region has 12 residues. For the CDR3, the DNA is TGTGCCAGCAGCGACTTCACCGGGGAGCTGTTTTTT. Protein: CASSDFTGELFF. The entire variable domain, with the rest obtained from reference TRBV28 and TRBJ2-2, is as follows: DVKVTQSSRYLVKRTGEKVFLECVQDMDHENMFWYRQDPGLGLRLIYFSYDVKMKEKGDIPEGYSVSREKKERFSLILESASTNQTSMYLCASSDFTGELFFGEGSRLTVL.

The chain combines TRBV15 with TRBJ2-7; 7 bases are shared with TRBD1. This CDR3 is 15 amino acids long. The trim removed 3 bases at V and 3 bases at J, leaving 8 bases unmatched. CDR1 is LNHNV and CDR2 is YYDKDF in the germline V gene (reference sequence). The chain's CDR3 is CATSSYRDSLYEQYF. The CDR3 DNA sequence: TGTGCCACCAGCAGCTACCGGGACAGCCTCTACGAGCAGTACTTC.

About this clonotype: A much larger clone differs by one base, so this may be a read error. V is TRBV20-1 and J is TRBJ1-5; D not resolved. Looked up from germline, CDR1 is DFQATT and CDR2 is SNEGSKA (reference sequence). The length of the CDR3 is 12 residues. The CDR3 here is CSAREYTQPPHF. As DNA, the CDR3 is TGCAGTGCTAGAGAATATACGCAGCCCCCGCATTTT.

This clonotype was seen a handful of times. The gene calls are TRBV3-1 and TRBJ2-7; the D is unclear. The CDR3 runs to 14 residues. Trimming left V 0 bases short and J 0 bases short, with 6 bases between. Germline CDR1 reads LGHDT; CDR2 reads YNNKEL (reference sequence). DNA for the CDR3: TGTGCCAGCAGCCAAGAGACCGACTCCTACGAGCAGTACTTC. The encoded protein is CASSQETDSYEQYF.

Many counts were recorded for this clonotype. This chain connects TRBV20-1 to TRBJ1-2, with D maybe TRBD1 (6 bases). V gave up 0 bases and J gave up 8 bases, with 13 bases separating them. This CDR3 contains 13 residues. From germline, CDR1 is DFQATT and CDR2 SNEGSKA (reference sequence). The CDR3 here is CSARDRGAGGYTF. The DNA for the CDR3 is TGCAGTGCTAGAGATAGGGGGGCAGGAGGCTACACCTTC.

This clonotype has a count of ten or more. The rearrangement uses TRBV6-1 and TRBJ2-5, with D uncertain. The CDR3 covers 15 residues. The V end was cut by 6 bases, the J end by 2 bases, with 16 bases between. CDR1 is MNHNS and CDR2 is SASEGT in the germline V gene. The CDR3 DNA sequence: TGTGCCAGCAGATCCACCCTGTGGCCGCAAGAGACCCAGTACTTC. Its translation is CASRSTLWPQETQYF.

In its sample, this clonotype was seen many times. This chain uses TRBV20-1 with TRBJ1-4; unclear D gene. The CDR3 runs 17 residues. The V gene's germline CDR1 is DFQATT and CDR2 SNEGSKA (reference sequence). Trimming pared 1 base from V and 2 bases from J, leaving 17 bases between. The CDR3 coding sequence is TGCAGTGCTAGAGGAGGACCAAGTTTTCCGACTAATGAAAAACTGTTTTTT. Protein: CSARGGPSFPTNEKLFF.

The rearrangement links TRBV7-2 to TRBJ1-1; D is possibly TRBD1 (5 bases). The germline CDR1 and CDR2 sequences are SGHTA and FQGNSA. Trimming removed 1 base from V and 4 bases from J, with 13 bases in between. The CDR3 contains 15 residues. The CDR3 protein is CASSLVSGSGTEAFF. Here the CDR3 DNA reads TGTGCCAGCAGCTTAGTTTCAGGGTCGGGCACTGAAGCTTTCTTT.

This clonotype showed up many times. The chain links TRBV5-1 to TRBJ2-5, with D possibly TRBD2 on 5 matching bases. Deletions cut 0 bases from V and 4 bases from J, with 13 bases between. The V gene's germline CDR1 is SGHRS and CDR2 YFSETQ. The CDR3 has 15 amino acids. For the CDR3, the DNA is TGCGCCAGCAGCTTGGACCCTAGCCAGGTAGAGACCCAGTACTTC. Its protein is CASSLDPSQVETQYF.

This clonotype was detected many times. This CDR3 reads CASGLGGANVLTF. CDR3 DNA: TGTGCTAGTGGTTTGGGTGGGGCCAACGTCCTGACTTTC. J is TRBJ2-6 and V is TRBV12-5, with unresolved D. The CDR3 consists of 13 residues. Trimming left V 1 base short and J 3 bases short, with 1 base between. Per germline, CDR1 LGHNT and CDR2 FRNRAP.